Presented here are 29 T cell receptor beta chains from one specimen sequenced in a study of blood T cells in healthy people across ages. Together with a sample-barcoded 5' primer, a J-beta primer mix was included in a second PCR lasting about 7 to 11 cycles. MiXCR was run by TCRdb on the 5' RACE reads, yielding one entry per CDR3 protein. Here the sample spans fewer than 900,000 distinct CDR3 sequences, about 42% being singletons. The sample comprised blood. The receptors come from a woman between 55 and 75 years old in good health.

This clonotype occurred a few times. The rearrangement links TRBV7-2 to TRBJ1-5; 9 nucleotides line up with TRBD1. Germline V gene lookup returns CDR1 SGHTA and CDR2 FQGNSA. The CDR3 spans 14 residues. V gave up 1 base and J gave up 7 bases; unmatched junction bases: 2. The chain's CDR3 is CASSLDRGHQPQHF. The DNA for the CDR3 is TGTGCCAGCAGCTTAGACAGGGGGCACCAGCCCCAGCATTTT.

The chain links TRBV5-6 to TRBJ2-1; tentatively, D is TRBD2 (6 bases). Germline CDR1 reads SGHDT; CDR2 reads YYEEEE. The V gene lost 5 bases and the J gene lost 4 bases, with 19 bases spanning the gap. The CDR3 covers 16 residues. The CDR3 region has the DNA TGTGCCAGCAGAACTTTTGCGGGATCGCGGTACAATGAGCAGTTCTTC. Translating gives CASRTFAGSRYNEQFF.

In this sample, this clonotype turned up once. One end of the junction is discordant with germline, which a read error may explain. The V and J genes are TRBV6-6 and TRBJ2-4; TRBD1 or TRBD2 may be the D gene (5 bases each). The germline CDR1 and CDR2 sequences are MNHNY and SVGAGI (reference sequence). The CDR3 runs to 14 residues. This chain's CDR3 is CASPVGLAENIQYF. DNA for the CDR3: TGTGCCAGCCCAGTGGGGCTAGCCGAAAACATTCAGTACTTC.

The V and J genes are TRBV7-8 and TRBJ1-3; no firm D call. The CDR3 extends over 17 amino acids. Trimming cost V 1 base and J 3 bases, with 16 bases left between them. Germline V lookup: CDR1 SGHVS, CDR2 FQNEAQ. CDR3 in amino acids: CASSLEADTRLGNTIYF. As DNA, the CDR3 is TGTGCCAGCAGCTTAGAGGCAGACACCAGACTTGGAAACACCATATATTTT.

The rearrangement uses TRBV20-1 and TRBJ2-3, with D maybe TRBD2 (5 bases). Trimming left V 3 bases short and J 0 bases short, with 13 bases between. From germline, CDR1 is DFQATT and CDR2 SNEGSKA (reference sequence). This CDR3 spans 15 amino acids. The CDR3 region is CSARGESGSTDTQYF. CDR3 coding DNA: TGCAGTGCTAGGGGTGAAAGCGGAAGCACAGATACGCAGTATTTT.

This clonotype has just a few counts. The CDR3 region is CATSFGGTQYF. The CDR3 DNA is TGTGCCACCAGTTTTGGGGGGACCCAGTACTTC. The gene calls are TRBV24-1 and TRBJ2-5; the D gene could be TRBD1 or TRBD2 (5 bases each). The CDR3 is made up of 11 amino acids. Deletions cut 6 bases from V and 7 bases from J, with 8 bases between. The germline gives CDR1 KGHDR, CDR2 SFDVKD.

In nucleotides, the CDR3 is TGTGCCAGCAGCCAAGCTACAGGGTTTGCGCAGTATTTT. Translating gives CASSQATGFAQYF. This chain links TRBV14 with TRBJ2-3, with a weak D call TRBD1 (6 bases). Germline assignment: CDR1 SGHDN and CDR2 FVKESK. The CDR3 runs to 13 residues. V was shortened by 1 base and J by 10 bases, with 12 bases between the two germline ends.

The chain couples TRBV20-1 to TRBJ2-3; TRBD2 matches at 7 bases. The CDR3 contains 15 residues. Germline V gives CDR1 DFQATT, CDR2 SNEGSKA (reference sequence). V was pared by 5 bases and J by 0 bases, with 8 bases of the junction left unmatched. DNA for the CDR3: TGCAGTGCTGGGGGGGAGGGACCAAGCACAGATACGCAGTATTTT. Residues: CSAGGEGPSTDTQYF.

This chain joins TRBV7-2 and TRBJ1-1; 12 bases match TRBD1. Trimming at V came to 4 bases and at J to 7 bases, leaving 7 bases not matched to a gene. This CDR3 comprises 15 residues. Germline loops: CDR1 SGHTA, CDR2 FQGNSA. CDR3 in amino acids: CASSSGTGGLSEAFF. CDR3 coding DNA: TGTGCCAGCAGCTCCGGGACAGGGGGCTTGAGTGAAGCTTTCTTT.

This clonotype came up many times. V is TRBV4-1 and J is TRBJ2-7, with 7 bases fitting TRBD1. The germline gives CDR1 MGHRA, CDR2 YSYEKL. This CDR3 region has 15 residues. The junction had 7 bases not matched to a gene; V was cut back by 3 bases and J by 2 bases. The CDR3: CASSHGRDSTYEQYF. The CDR3 coding sequence is TGCGCCAGCAGCCACGGCCGGGACAGTACCTACGAGCAGTACTTC.

This clonotype has only a few counts. The rearrangement joins TRBV21-1 to TRBJ2-7; the D call in the table, TRBD2, was not verified against the DNA. TRBV21-1 is shown as a pseudogene. This CDR3 contains 15 residues. The DNA for the CDR3 is TGTGCCAGCAGCAGAAGACGAGCGGCATCGTGCGAGCAGTACTTC. Protein product: CASSRRRAASCEQYF.

The chain employs TRBV6-6 and TRBJ2-5; weak D call: TRBD1 (5 bases). Germline CDR1 and CDR2: MNHNY and SVGAGI (reference sequence). The CDR3 is 17 amino acids. Trimming removed 0 bases at V and 2 bases at J, with 16 bases between. The DNA of the CDR3 is TGTGCCAGCAGTTACTCGGGCGACAGTGGATTTCAAGAGACCCAGTACTTC. This sequence encodes CASSYSGDSGFQETQYF.

V gene TRBV9 combines with J gene TRBJ2-1; 9 bases align to TRBD2. Germline CDR1 is SGDLS and CDR2 is YYNGEE. V was clipped by 4 bases and J by 4 bases; unmatched bases: 9. The CDR3 loop spans 16 amino acids. CDR3: CASSTGTSSLYNEQFF. The CDR3 DNA reads TGTGCCAGCAGCACTGGGACTAGCTCATTATACAATGAGCAGTTCTTC.

This clonotype was found once. The V and J genes are TRBV5-1 and TRBJ1-5, with a possible D match to TRBD1 (6 bases). CDR1 SGHRS and CDR2 YFSETQ come from the germline V gene. The CDR3 contains 15 residues. Trimming removed 0 bases at V and 5 bases at J, with 12 bases between. CDR3 sequence: CASSLEGGADQPQHF. DNA for the CDR3: TGCGCCAGCAGCTTGGAGGGGGGCGCGGATCAGCCCCAGCATTTT.

The genes are TRBV20-1 and TRBJ2-7; D tentatively reads TRBD1 or TRBD2 (5 bases each). Trimming left V 3 bases short and J 5 bases short, with 20 bases between. There are 15 residues in the CDR3. Germline assignment: CDR1 DFQATT and CDR2 SNEGSKA (reference sequence). The CDR3 DNA follows: TGCAGTGCTAGGTTATGGGACCCGACGAAGGACGAGCAGTACTTC. This codes for CSARLWDPTKDEQYF.

The V call is TRBV7-2, the J call TRBJ2-3, with 8 nucleotides matching TRBD1. The CDR3 is 14 residues long. Trimming removed 3 bases from V and 5 bases from J; junction bases left unmatched: 4. Germline V gene data show CDR1 as SGHTA and CDR2 as FQGNSA. In DNA, the CDR3 is TGTGCCAGCAGCTTTAACAGGGGGGAAGATACGCAGTATTTT. This sequence encodes CASSFNRGEDTQYF.

The chain is built from TRBV7-3 and TRBJ2-1; a possible D gene is TRBD1 (5 bases). V lost 2 bases, J lost 10 bases, and 18 bases lay in between. The CDR3 loop spans 15 amino acids. Germline CDR1 and CDR2: SGHTA and FQGTGA. CDR3 nucleotides: TGTGCCAGCAGCTTAGGGGCACAAAGCTCCTACGAGCAGTTCTTC. Amino acids: CASSLGAQSSYEQFF. The full variable domain, completed using reference TRBV7-3 and TRBJ2-1, is GAGVSQTPSNKVTEKGKYVELRCDPISGHTALYWYRQSLGQGPEFLIYFQGTGAADDSGLPNDRFFAVRPEGSVSTLKIQRTERGDSAVYLCASSLGAQSSYEQFFGPGTRLTVL.

This clonotype was found a few times. This chain connects TRBV4-2 to TRBJ2-4; 10 bases are a match to TRBD2. Matching the DNA end better, TRBJ2-7 makes the J call doubtful. Germline V lookup: CDR1 LGHNA, CDR2 YNFKEQ. The CDR3 runs 17 residues. CDR3 residues: CASSQTQISGGYYEQYF. In nucleotides, the CDR3 is TGTGCCAGCAGCCAAACCCAGATTAGCGGGGGGTACTACGAGCAGTACTTC.

The gene calls are TRBV5-1 and TRBJ2-5, with D possibly TRBD2 on 6 matching bases. V was cut by 2 bases and J by 1 base, with 15 bases left in between. This CDR3 has 16 amino acids. Germline V gene lookup returns CDR1 SGHRS and CDR2 YFSETQ. CDR3 sequence reads: CASSFPSGAVQETQYF. For the CDR3, the DNA is TGCGCCAGCAGCTTCCCCTCGGGAGCGGTCCAAGAGACCCAGTACTTC.

Only a few counts were recorded for this clonotype. The V call is TRBV11-3, the J call TRBJ1-2; D is ambiguous. The CDR3 extends over 15 amino acids. The V and J ends lost 1 base and 8 bases respectively, with 17 bases between them. The germline gives CDR1 SGHNT, CDR2 YENEEA. DNA for the CDR3: TGTGCCAGCAGCTTAGGAGGCCAGAGCCGTCCGGGCTACACCTTC. It specifies CASSLGGQSRPGYTF.

The DNA of the CDR3 is TGTGCCACCAAAAAGTCGGGCCAGACTAACTATGGCTACACCTTC. Translating it yields CATKKSGQTNYGYTF. V gene TRBV7-9 combines with J gene TRBJ1-2; D is undetermined. CDR3 length: 15 amino acids. V was trimmed by 10 bases and J by 0 bases, leaving 18 bases between them. The V gene's germline CDR1 is SEHNR and CDR2 FQNEAQ (reference sequence).

This clonotype was observed a few times. This chain links TRBV6-2 or TRBV6-3 with TRBJ2-1, with 9 bases that match TRBD2. Trimming removed 3 bases from V and 8 bases from J; junction bases left unmatched: 8. The V gene's germline CDR1 is MNHEY and CDR2 SVGEGT. This CDR3 is 15 amino acids long. In DNA, the CDR3 is TGTGCCAGCAGTTATCGTGTAGCGGGAGCGGATGAGCAGTTCTTC. This codes for CASSYRVAGADEQFF.

This clonotype was found once. This sequence joins TRBV24-1 and TRBJ2-3; TRBD2 agrees at 8 bases. Germline CDR1 reads KGHDR; CDR2 reads SFDVKD. The ends lost 4 bases at V and 2 bases at J; junction bases unmatched: 7. The CDR3 is made up of 16 amino acids. The DNA of the CDR3 is TGTGCCACCAGTGACCCCGCGGGGGGCCCCACAGATACGCAGTATTTT. Translating it yields CATSDPAGGPTDTQYF.

This clonotype was recorded once. The junction and the germline gene differ at one end; a read error may be behind it. CDR3 residues: CASSKYLDYKQYF. The CDR3 bases are TGTGCCAGCAGCAAATATCTAGACTACAAGCAGTACTTC. The chain joins TRBV13 to TRBJ2-7, with D possibly matching TRBD2 (5 bases). This CDR3 is built from 13 residues. Germline V CDR1 and CDR2: PRHDT, FYEKMQ (reference sequence).

The chain combines TRBV25-1 with TRBJ2-5, with 7 positions matching TRBD1. CDR1 is MGHDK and CDR2 is SYGVNS in the germline V gene. With V trimmed by 2 bases and J by 7 bases, 4 bases remained unmatched. This CDR3 region has 13 residues. The CDR3 sequence: CASSETGQTTQYF. The CDR3 DNA follows: TGTGCCAGCAGTGAAACGGGACAGACGACCCAGTACTTC.

This chain joins TRBV5-1 and TRBJ2-5; D assignment may be TRBD1 or TRBD2 (7 bases each). This CDR3 comprises 18 residues. Germline loops: CDR1 SGHRS, CDR2 YFSETQ. V was clipped by 2 bases and J by 4 bases, with 24 bases between them. CDR3 sequence (DNA): TGCGCCAGCAGCTTCGACCCCGACAGGGAGGGCCTACCAGAGACCCAGTACTTC. This encodes CASSFDPDREGLPETQYF.

The chain combines TRBV7-2 with TRBJ2-1; no definite D call. Trimming stripped 3 bases from V and 4 bases from J, with 10 bases between. The length of the CDR3 is 14 residues. Germline V gene data show CDR1 as SGHTA and CDR2 as FQGNSA. The CDR3 protein is CASSLAVTYNEQFF. The DNA for the CDR3 is TGTGCCAGCAGCTTGGCAGTAACTTACAATGAGCAGTTCTTC.

The CDR3 DNA sequence: TGTGCCAGCAGCTTACGGGGGCTTGGTAATTCACCCCTCCACTTT. Protein: CASSLRGLGNSPLHF. The chain uses TRBV5-8 and TRBJ1-6, with a tentative D call TRBD1 (6 bases). CDR1 is SGHTS and CDR2 is YDEGEE in the germline V gene. The CDR3 loop spans 15 amino acids. Between the trimmed V and J ends, which lost 2 bases and 6 bases, there was a span of 12 bases.

This clonotype showed up many times. This rearrangement joins TRBV12-3 or TRBV12-4 to TRBJ2-7; D remains ambiguous. Trimming took 1 base from V and 6 from J, leaving 7 bases between them. This CDR3 region has 12 residues. This chain's CDR3 is CASSLEGGEQYF. In DNA form, the CDR3 reads TGTGCCAGCAGTTTAGAGGGCGGCGAGCAGTACTTC.